The 26 T cell receptor beta chains below were found in one sample sequenced in a study of blood T cell repertoires in COVID-19. Sequencing used immunoSEQ multiplex PCR; TCRdb keeps in-frame clones, though not all of them. The table has 300,000 to 350,000 clones, about 93% seen once. The specimen sequenced was peripheral blood. The receptors originated from a woman aged 18-29 years who had recovered from COVID-19.

The chain recombines TRBV6-5 with TRBJ1-5, with 7 bases aligning to TRBD1. With V trimmed by 6 bases and J by 3 bases, 8 bases remained unmatched. Per the germline V gene, CDR1 is MNHEY and CDR2 is SVGAGI. The CDR3 runs to 15 residues. CDR3 DNA: TGTGCCAGCAGCCCCGAACAGGGGCCCAATCAGCCCCAGCATTTT. Translating gives CASSPEQGPNQPQHF.

The rearrangement joins TRBV30 to TRBJ2-3; TRBD2 is a possible D gene (6 bases). The germline V and J ends were trimmed by 8 bases and 6 bases, with 21 bases remaining between them. CDR1 GTSNPN and CDR2 SVGIG come from the germline V gene (reference sequence). The CDR3 extends over 14 amino acids. CDR3 in DNA: TGTGCCCGCTCGGGACTGCGCCTGGGGGATACGCAGTATTTT. This encodes CARSGLRLGDTQYF.

In its sample, this clone was seen once. The V and J genes are TRBV15 and TRBJ1-5; possible D gene TRBD1, 5 bases. The germline V and J ends were trimmed by 0 bases and 6 bases, with 12 bases remaining between them. Germline V CDR1 and CDR2: LNHNV, YYDKDF (reference sequence). The CDR3 is 15 residues long. Written as DNA, the CDR3 is TGTGCCACCAGCAGAGATAGGCAGGGAGGTCAGCCCCAGCATTTT. It encodes CATSRDRQGGQPQHF.

The V call is TRBV2, the J call TRBJ2-1; 7 nucleotides align to TRBD1. The V and J ends lost 8 bases and 7 bases, in that order; junction bases with no gene match: 8. The CDR3 runs to 13 residues. CDR1 is SNHLY, CDR2 FYNNEI, per germline. The CDR3 nucleotides are TGTGCCAGCCAGACAGGGCTGAGGAATGAGCAGTTCTTC. Its translation is CASQTGLRNEQFF.

The chain has TRBV20-1 and TRBJ2-3, with D possibly matching TRBD1 (5 bases). CDR1 is DFQATT, CDR2 SNEGSKA, per germline (reference sequence). The CDR3 runs to 13 residues. Between the trimmed V and J ends, which lost 3 bases and 2 bases, there was a span of 9 bases. CDR3 bases: TGCAGTGCTAGTGACAGATTCACAGATACGCAGTATTTT. Translating it yields CSASDRFTDTQYF.

The V and J genes are TRBV6-5 and TRBJ2-7; possible D gene TRBD1, 5 bases. Trimming took off 5 bases at V and 2 bases at J, with 16 bases between the two ends. This CDR3 contains 15 residues. The germline CDR1 and CDR2 sequences are MNHEY and SVGAGI. CDR3 region: CASSQTASLTYEQYV. CDR3 DNA: TGTGCCAGCAGTCAGACAGCGTCTCTTACCTACGAGCAGTACGTC.

V usage is TRBV27 and J usage is TRBJ2-7, with 7 bases aligning to TRBD1. Trimming removed 5 bases from V and 3 bases from J; junction bases left unmatched: 10. Germline CDR1 reads MNHEY; CDR2 reads SMNVEV (reference sequence). The CDR3 covers 15 residues. CDR3 in DNA: TGTGCCAGCAGTCCCTCAGGGGGACCATACTACGAGCAGTACGTC. It specifies CASSPSGGPYYEQYV.

The V and J genes are TRBV6-2 or TRBV6-3 and TRBJ2-2; perhaps TRBD2 as D (5 bases). The V and J ends lost 0 bases and 4 bases respectively, with 12 bases between them. The CDR3 covers 16 residues. CDR1 and CDR2 from the germline V gene are MNHEY and SVGEGT. In DNA, the CDR3 is TGTGCCAGCAGTTACTCGCAGCGGTCCATCACCGGGGAGCTGTTTTTT. It specifies CASSYSQRSITGELFF.

V and J are TRBV30 and TRBJ1-6; 7 positions match TRBD1. Unmatched junction bases numbered 11, after V lost 2 bases and J lost 7 bases. CDR1 is GTSNPN and CDR2 is SVGIG in the germline V gene (reference sequence). The CDR3 is made up of 16 amino acids. The CDR3 DNA is TGTGCCTGGAGTCCCGGGCGGAGACAGGGAAATTCACCCCTCCACTTT. Amino acid sequence: CAWSPGRRQGNSPLHF.

This chain links TRBV5-5 with TRBJ1-2, with 12 positions matching TRBD1. V gave up 4 bases and J gave up 6 bases; unmatched junction bases: 16. This CDR3 spans 18 amino acids. Germline CDR1 reads SGHKS; CDR2 reads YYEKEE (reference sequence). The CDR3 DNA reads as TGTGCCAGCAGCCTTCAGCGCGTAGGGACAGGGGGCCTTCATGGCTACACCTTC. The encoded protein is CASSLQRVGTGGLHGYTF.

The J gene is TRBJ1-1, the V gene TRBV2; no firm D call. Between the trimmed V and J ends, which lost 7 bases and 5 bases, there was a span of 2 bases. The V gene's germline CDR1 is SNHLY and CDR2 FYNNEI. CDR3 length: 9 amino acids. CDR3 nucleotide sequence: TGTGCCAGCATAACTGAAGCTTTCTTT. Amino acids: CASITEAFF.

The chain is built from TRBV19 and TRBJ2-1; D may be TRBD2 (6 bases). The CDR3 is made up of 16 amino acids. The germline V gene encodes CDR1 LNHDA and CDR2 SQIVND (reference sequence). The V and J ends lost 6 bases and 0 bases respectively, with 15 bases between them. The CDR3: CASSPVGGSSYNEQFF. The DNA of the CDR3 is TGTGCCAGTAGCCCAGTGGGGGGAAGCTCCTACAATGAGCAGTTCTTC.

The chain carries TRBV6-4 and TRBJ2-6; D is unresolved. The length of the CDR3 is 15 residues. The V gene lost 7 bases and the J gene lost 4 bases, with 14 bases spanning the gap. Germline CDR1 reads MRHNA; CDR2 reads SNTAGT. The CDR3, as DNA: TGTGCCAGCACCCCAACTCCCCAAGGGGCCAACGTCCTGACTTTC. It codes for CASTPTPQGANVLTF.

The J gene is TRBJ1-3, the V gene TRBV18; D is perhaps TRBD1 (5 bases). Germline V gene data show CDR1 as KGHSH and CDR2 as LQKENI. V was cut by 3 bases and J by 0 bases, with 12 bases left in between. The CDR3 is made up of 16 amino acids. The chain's CDR3 is CASSPRQSYSGNTIYF. CDR3 DNA sequence: TGTGCCAGCTCACCTCGACAGTCATACTCTGGAAACACCATATATTTT. Drawing the rest from reference TRBV18 and TRBJ1-3, the complete variable domain is NAGVMQNPRHLVRRRGQEARLRCSPMKGHSHVYWYRQLPEEGLKFMVYLQKENIIDESGMPKERFSAEFPKEGPSILRIQQVVRGDSAAYFCASSPRQSYSGNTIYFGEGSWLTVV.

The chain links TRBV11-3 to TRBJ2-7; D call uncertain. Trimming took off 4 bases at V and 6 bases at J, with 16 bases between the two ends. Germline V CDR1 and CDR2: SGHNT, YENEEA. CDR3 length: 14 amino acids. This chain's CDR3 is CASSSVAVAGEQYV. The CDR3 DNA reads TGTGCCAGCAGCTCAGTGGCGGTAGCCGGCGAGCAGTACGTC.

V and J are TRBV10-3 and TRBJ2-3; D uncertain. The CDR3 contains 16 residues. Germline lookup yields CDR1 ENHRY and CDR2 SYGVKD. V was clipped by 3 bases and J by 4 bases, with 17 bases between them. This chain's CDR3 is CAISEGTSAEADTQYF. The CDR3 DNA is TGTGCCATCAGTGAAGGTACCAGCGCCGAGGCAGATACGCAGTATTTT.

This chain uses TRBV10-3 with TRBJ2-6; 9 nucleotides align to TRBD1. The J segment lost 2 bases and the V segment lost 6 bases, leaving 5 bases of the junction unmatched. CDR3 length: 16 residues. Looked up from germline, CDR1 is ENHRY and CDR2 is SYGVKD. CDR3 in amino acids: CAISDGTGTGANVLTF. In DNA, the CDR3 is TGTGCCATCAGCGACGGGACAGGGACTGGGGCCAACGTCCTGACTTTC.

The chain uses TRBV19 and TRBJ2-1, with 7 bases aligning to TRBD1. Trimming at V came to 4 bases and at J to 10 bases, leaving 7 bases not matched to a gene. CDR1 and CDR2 from the germline V gene are LNHDA and SQIVND (reference sequence). The CDR3 runs to 13 residues. CDR3 DNA sequence: TGTGCCAGTAGTACCCGACCGGGACAGGAGCAGTTCTTC. Its protein is CASSTRPGQEQFF.

This rearrangement joins TRBV2 to TRBJ1-2; maybe TRBD1 (6 bases). The CDR3 spans 12 residues. V was shortened by 7 bases and J by 6 bases, with 12 bases between the two germline ends. Looked up from germline, CDR1 is SNHLY and CDR2 is FYNNEI. CDR3 region: CASIRGGHGYTF. The CDR3 nucleotides read TGTGCCAGCATAAGGGGGGGTCATGGCTACACCTTC.

This clone appeared a single time. V usage is TRBV15 and J usage is TRBJ1-2; D unclear. The CDR3 runs 15 residues. Germline lookup yields CDR1 LNHNV and CDR2 YYDKDF (reference sequence). V lost 0 bases and J lost 4, with 12 bases in between. This CDR3 is CATSRDPGGGYGYTF. The CDR3 region has the DNA TGTGCCACCAGCAGAGACCCGGGTGGCGGCTATGGCTACACCTTC.

V and J are TRBV7-2 and TRBJ1-3, with D perhaps TRBD1 (5 bases). The CDR3 runs to 15 residues. Trimming stripped 5 bases from V and 0 bases from J, with 11 bases between. Germline V CDR1 and CDR2: SGHTA, FQGNSA. The CDR3 sequence is CASSTRTLSGNTIYF. CDR3 nucleotide sequence: TGTGCCAGCAGCACCCGGACACTCTCTGGAAACACCATATATTTT.

This clone was seen only once. This chain connects TRBV7-2 to TRBJ2-5; 7 bases line up with TRBD1. This CDR3 spans 14 amino acids. CDR1 is SGHTA and CDR2 is FQGNSA in the germline V gene. Unmatched junction bases numbered 8, after V lost 4 bases and J lost 6 bases. Here the CDR3 DNA reads TGTGCCAGCAGCTACCAACAGGGACAGAAGACCCAGTACTTC. It yields the protein CASSYQQGQKTQYF.

V gene TRBV19 combines with J gene TRBJ1-2; 7 nucleotides line up with TRBD1. V was pared by 6 bases and J by 8 bases, with 18 bases of the junction left unmatched. Germline CDR1 reads LNHDA; CDR2 reads SQIVND (reference sequence). The CDR3 has 16 residues. DNA for the CDR3: TGTGCCAGTAGACCTACCCTAGGGGGACAGACGAAAGGCTACACCTTC. The encoded protein is CASRPTLGGQTKGYTF.

The chain employs TRBV19 and TRBJ2-3; possibly TRBD2 for D (5 bases). The ends were cut back, 10 bases at V and 3 bases at J, with 14 bases in the middle. The CDR3 is 13 amino acids. CDR1 LNHDA and CDR2 SQIVND come from the germline V gene (reference sequence). CDR3 loop: CATRDSQTDTQYF. CDR3 DNA sequence: TGTGCCACGAGGGATTCCCAAACAGATACGCAGTATTTT.

In its sample, this clone was seen a few times. The chain joins TRBV5-4 to TRBJ2-2; 15 bases agree with TRBD2. Trimming removed 0 bases from V and 4 bases from J; junction bases left unmatched: 4. Germline CDR1 is SGHNT and CDR2 is YYREEE (reference sequence). The CDR3 sequence is 18 residues long. The CDR3 DNA follows: TGTGCCAGCAGCTTGGCACGGACTAGCGGGAGGGGCACCGGGGAGCTGTTTTTT. Amino acid sequence: CASSLARTSGRGTGELFF.

This chain connects TRBV7-8 to TRBJ2-1, with 10 bases identical to TRBD2. V gave up 3 bases and J gave up 6 bases; unmatched junction bases: 5. The germline V gene encodes CDR1 SGHVS and CDR2 FQNEAQ. The CDR3 spans 15 residues. CDR3 nucleotides: TGTGCCAGCAGCTTTGAACTAGCGGGAACCAATGAGCAGTTCTTC. It yields the protein CASSFELAGTNEQFF. Full variable domain (missing parts from reference TRBV7-8 and TRBJ2-1): GAGVSQSPRYKVAKRGQDVALRCDPISGHVSLFWYQQALGQGPEFLTYFQNEAQLDKSGLPSDRFFAERPEGSVSTLKIQRTQQEDSAVYLCASSFELAGTNEQFFGPGTRLTVL.